The 27 T cell receptor beta chains in this list originate from one sample, sequenced in a study of blood T cell repertoires in COVID-19. The data were produced by immunoSEQ multiplex PCR, yet TCRdb's version contains in-frame clones alone and is incomplete. Among fewer than 150,000 clones, 80% to 90% were seen once, and the ten largest hold 9.5% to 12%. The sample comprised peripheral blood. These receptors originate from a woman of 80 years or more with acute or convalescent COVID-19.

V usage is TRBV2 and J usage is TRBJ1-1; D gene unclear. The CDR3 totals 12 residues. Germline-derived CDR1 and CDR2 are SNHLY and FYNNEI. V was shortened by 5 bases and J by 2 bases, with 6 bases between the two germline ends. Here the CDR3 DNA reads TGTGCCAGCAGTTCCTTCAACACTGAAGCTTTCTTT. Its translation: CASSSFNTEAFF.

The V and J genes are TRBV6-2 or TRBV6-3 and TRBJ2-3, with D tentatively TRBD2 (7 bases). The CDR3 loop spans 17 amino acids. Trimming took 1 base from V and 0 from J, leaving 14 bases between them. Germline CDR1 and CDR2: MNHEY and SVGEGT. In DNA form, the CDR3 reads TGTGCCAGCAGTTACTTCACGGGGGGCGAGAGCACAGATACGCAGTATTTT. Its translation is CASSYFTGGESTDTQYF.

CDR3 bases: TGTGCCAGTAGTACTCGGGGAGGGAGCCCCAATCAGCCCCAGCATTTT. It specifies CASSTRGGSPNQPQHF. J is TRBJ1-5 and V is TRBV19, with D unresolved. The CDR3 sequence is 16 residues long. Germline-derived CDR1 and CDR2 are LNHDA and SQIVND (reference sequence). Trimming pared 4 bases from V and 3 bases from J, leaving 16 bases between.

This clone was recorded only once. The V and J genes are TRBV5-1 and TRBJ2-1, with a tentative D call TRBD2 (6 bases). CDR1 is SGHRS, CDR2 YFSETQ, per germline. The CDR3 totals 12 residues. The V gene lost 4 bases and the J gene lost 7 bases, with 9 bases spanning the gap. Here the CDR3 reads CASSRSGNEQFF. In DNA form, the CDR3 reads TGCGCCAGCAGCAGGAGCGGGAATGAGCAGTTCTTC.

The table lists this clone with a few counts. The genes are TRBV10-3 and TRBJ2-3; 8 bases line up with TRBD2. V was clipped by 10 bases and J by 1 base; unmatched bases: 7. Germline CDR1 and CDR2: ENHRY and SYGVKD. This CDR3 has 14 amino acids. The CDR3 here is CATRTGGGTDTQYF. In DNA form, the CDR3 reads TGTGCCACAAGGACGGGGGGGGGCACAGATACGCAGTATTTT.

The chain is built from TRBV5-1 and TRBJ1-1; D perhaps matches TRBD1 (5 bases). CDR3 length: 15 amino acids. V gave up 0 bases and J gave up 1 base, with 10 bases separating them. Germline loops: CDR1 SGHRS, CDR2 YFSETQ. The CDR3 region is CASSLEGARNTEAFF. The DNA for the CDR3 is TGCGCCAGCAGCTTGGAAGGGGCGCGGAACACTGAAGCTTTCTTT.

This clone has more than one count but fewer than ten. The genes are TRBV3-1 (or the pseudogene TRBV3-2) and TRBJ1-2; D is unresolved. The V end was cut by 2 bases, the J end by 2 bases, with 12 bases between. Germline values: CDR1 LGHDT, CDR2 YNNKEL (reference sequence). The CDR3 is 15 amino acids. DNA for the CDR3: TGTGCCAGCAGCCAAACGGCCACAGTGAACTATGGCTACACCTTC. Its translation is CASSQTATVNYGYTF.

The gene calls are TRBV2 and TRBJ1-2; D is perhaps TRBD1 (6 bases). From germline, CDR1 is SNHLY and CDR2 FYNNEI. The V and J ends lost 5 bases and 0 bases respectively, with 10 bases between them. The CDR3 runs to 14 residues. Here the CDR3 reads CASSLDSPNYGYTF. The CDR3 nucleotides read TGTGCCAGCAGTTTGGACAGCCCTAACTATGGCTACACCTTC.

For the CDR3, the DNA is TGTGCCAGCCGGGGACAGCTGAACACTGAAGCTTTCTTT. The encoded protein is CASRGQLNTEAFF. The chain carries TRBV7-2 and TRBJ1-1; 7 nucleotides line up with TRBD1. Trimming took 8 bases from V and 0 from J; bases not matched to a gene: 3. The CDR3 is 13 amino acids. Germline-derived CDR1 and CDR2 are SGHTA and FQGNSA.

This clone has a single count. V gene TRBV3-1 (or the pseudogene TRBV3-2) combines with J gene TRBJ1-6; D is unclear. Deletions cut 11 bases from V and 10 bases from J, with 21 bases between. The CDR3 contains 14 residues. The germline V gene encodes CDR1 LGHDT and CDR2 YNNKEL (reference sequence). Written as DNA, the CDR3 is TGTGCCTCCAGCAGCGGAGGCGCGGACTCACCCCTCCACTTT. Protein product: CASSSGGADSPLHF.

The chain combines TRBV2 with TRBJ1-2, with 8 bases aligning to TRBD1. The CDR3 contains 14 residues. Germline values: CDR1 SNHLY, CDR2 FYNNEI. The V gene end was trimmed by 6 bases and the J gene end by 2 bases; junction bases not matched to a gene: 5. CDR3 DNA: TGTGCCAGCAGAGGGCAGGGGGCGAACTATGGCTACACCTTC. Translating it yields CASRGQGANYGYTF.

The J gene is TRBJ2-6, the V gene TRBV7-2; D gene unclear. This CDR3 has 14 residues. Trimming took off 5 bases at V and 2 bases at J, with 7 bases between the two ends. Germline CDR1 SGHTA, CDR2 FQGNSA. Written as DNA, the CDR3 is TGTGCCAGCAGCCTATCCCCTGGGGCCAACGTCCTGACTTTC. It encodes CASSLSPGANVLTF.

V gene TRBV21-1 combines with J gene TRBJ1-1. TRBV21-1 is a listed pseudogene. CDR3 length equals 12 residues. CDR3 DNA: TGTGCCAGCAGCACGAGGCGCACTGAAGCTTTCTTT. Translation: CASSTRRTEAFF.

The V call is TRBV19, the J call TRBJ1-2; D gene uncertain. The length of the CDR3 is 14 residues. Germline assignment: CDR1 LNHDA and CDR2 SQIVND (reference sequence). V was trimmed by 1 base and J by 4 bases, leaving 10 bases between them. CDR3 region: CASSIGQSFYGYTF. For the CDR3, the DNA is TGTGCCAGTAGTATAGGGCAGTCATTCTATGGCTACACCTTC.

In DNA form, the CDR3 reads TGTGCCAGCAGCTTACAGTTTGCGACAGGCCGTTTTTTTGGCTACACCTTC. Its protein is CASSLQFATGRFFGYTF. The genes are TRBV7-9 and TRBJ1-2; a weak D match, TRBD1 (6 bases). There are 17 residues in the CDR3. From germline, CDR1 is SEHNR and CDR2 FQNEAQ (reference sequence). The V and J ends lost 2 bases and 7 bases respectively, with 23 bases between them.

The count of this clone is one. CDR3 sequence: CASSFGNEAFF. For the CDR3, the DNA is TGTGCCAGCAGTTTTGGCAACGAAGCTTTCTTT. The chain recombines TRBV12-3 or TRBV12-4 with TRBJ1-1; D unresolved. The CDR3 covers 11 residues. V was trimmed by 3 bases and J by 8 bases, leaving 7 bases between them.

This chain joins TRBV18 and TRBJ1-2; 9 bases map to TRBD1. The CDR3 length is 15 residues. The germline V gene has CDR1 KGHSH and CDR2 LQKENI. V shed 2 bases and J 8 bases; nucleotides not matched to a gene: 9. CDR3 nucleotide sequence: TGTGCCAGCTCACCAGCACAGGGGGCAAGGCGAGGCTACACCTTC. Translating gives CASSPAQGARRGYTF.

The V gene is TRBV27, the J gene TRBJ2-7; D possibly corresponds to TRBD1 (5 bases). The V end was cut by 2 bases, the J end by 3 bases, with 17 bases between. CDR3 size: 16 residues. CDR1 MNHEY and CDR2 SMNVEV come from the germline V gene (reference sequence). The CDR3 DNA reads as TGTGCCAGCAGTTTACAGGTGGGGCCCTCCATCTACGAGCAGTACTTC. Protein: CASSLQVGPSIYEQYF.

The chain couples TRBV7-2 to TRBJ2-1; D possibly corresponds to TRBD2 (6 bases). CDR3 size: 16 residues. The V end lost 5 bases, the J end lost 7 bases, and 21 bases lay between the germline ends. Germline V CDR1 and CDR2: SGHTA, FQGNSA. CDR3 region: CASSRPGGLTRNEQFF. The CDR3 coding sequence is TGTGCCAGCAGCCGGCCAGGAGGGTTAACAAGGAATGAGCAGTTCTTC. Supplemented by reference TRBV7-2 and TRBJ2-1, the full variable domain reads GAGVSQSPSNKVTEKGKDVELRCDPISGHTALYWYRQSLGQGLEFLIYFQGNSAPDKSGLPSDRFSAERTGGSVSTLTIQRTQQEDSAVYLCASSRPGGLTRNEQFFGPGTRLTVL.

The chain couples TRBV6-6 to TRBJ1-4; a possible D gene is TRBD1 (6 bases). The CDR3 sequence is 16 residues long. Trimming removed 2 bases from V and 4 bases from J, with 14 bases in between. Germline lookup yields CDR1 MNHNY and CDR2 SVGAGI (reference sequence). This chain's CDR3 is CASSYGEGENNEKLFF. As DNA, the CDR3 is TGTGCCAGCAGTTACGGGGAGGGGGAAAATAATGAAAAACTGTTTTTT.

The chain joins TRBV6-6 to TRBJ1-2; 9 nucleotides line up with TRBD1. With 1 base clipped from V and 6 bases from J, the junction kept 9 bases outside the gene matches. CDR3 length equals 16 residues. CDR1 is MNHNY and CDR2 is SVGAGI in the germline V gene (reference sequence). The CDR3 nucleotides are TGTGCCAGCAGTTACTTACAGGGGGCGATGAGGAATGGCTACACCTTC. Its protein product is CASSYLQGAMRNGYTF.

J is TRBJ1-3 and V is TRBV11-2; D not certain. This CDR3 spans 14 amino acids. The germline V and J ends were trimmed by 2 bases and 0 bases, with 5 bases remaining between them. Germline V gene data show CDR1 as SGHAT and CDR2 as FQNNGV. The CDR3 reads CASSLYNSGNTIYF. CDR3 sequence (DNA): TGTGCCAGCAGCTTATATAACTCTGGAAACACCATATATTTT. Full variable domain (remainder filled in from reference TRBV11-2 and TRBJ1-3): EAGVAQSPRYKIIEKRQSVAFWCNPISGHATLYWYQQILGQGPKLLIQFQNNGVVDDSQLPKDRFSAERLKGVDSTLKIQPAKLEDSAVYLCASSLYNSGNTIYFGEGSWLTVV.

This chain uses TRBV9 with TRBJ1-3; TRBD1 is a possible D gene (5 bases). Looked up from germline, CDR1 is SGDLS and CDR2 is YYNGEE. The CDR3 is made up of 16 amino acids. The V end lost 5 bases, the J end lost 0 bases, and 15 bases lay between the germline ends. The CDR3 nucleotides read TGTGCCAGCAGTCCCTCTCCGGGGGGCTCTGGAAACACCATATATTTT. It encodes CASSPSPGGSGNTIYF. Together with reference TRBV9 and TRBJ1-3, the CDR3 gives the full variable domain: DSGVTQTPKHLITATGQRVTLRCSPRSGDLSVYWYQQSLDQGLQFLIQYYNGEERAKGNILERFSAQQFPDLHSELNLSSLELGDSALYFCASSPSPGGSGNTIYFGEGSWLTVV.

J is TRBJ2-5 and V is TRBV7-2; 9 bases are a match to TRBD1. This CDR3 has 15 amino acids. The germline gives CDR1 SGHTA, CDR2 FQGNSA. Trimming took 7 bases from V and 3 from J; bases not matched to a gene: 9. The CDR3, as DNA: TGTGCCAGCACCTTCGGACAGGGGAAAAAAGAGACCCAGTACTTC. Amino acid sequence: CASTFGQGKKETQYF.

The V call is TRBV6-6, the J call TRBJ1-2, with a possible D match to TRBD1 (6 bases). The CDR3 is 14 amino acids. V shed 5 bases and J shed 3 bases, with 13 bases lying between them. CDR1 MNHNY and CDR2 SVGAGI come from the germline V gene (reference sequence). CDR3 in DNA: TGTGCCAGCAGTCTCGGACAGCTAGACTATGGCTACACCTTC. Its translation: CASSLGQLDYGYTF.

The rearrangement uses TRBV5-1 and TRBJ1-1; 9 bases are shared with TRBD1. CDR3 length: 17 amino acids. V shed 4 bases and J 4 bases; nucleotides not matched to a gene: 14. Looked up from germline, CDR1 is SGHRS and CDR2 is YFSETQ. The CDR3 sequence: CASSRIDTGGGGTEAFF. The CDR3 DNA reads as TGCGCCAGCAGCCGGATCGATACAGGGGGCGGGGGCACTGAAGCTTTCTTT.

This clone was observed a handful of times. This sequence joins TRBV30 and TRBJ1-5, with unresolved D. CDR3 length: 13 residues. Germline assignment: CDR1 GTSNPN and CDR2 SVGIG (reference sequence). V was trimmed by 3 bases and J by 2 bases, leaving 8 bases between them. The CDR3 DNA reads TGTGCCTGGAGCGGGAGGGGCAATCAGCCCCAGCATTTT. Its protein product is CAWSGRGNQPQHF.